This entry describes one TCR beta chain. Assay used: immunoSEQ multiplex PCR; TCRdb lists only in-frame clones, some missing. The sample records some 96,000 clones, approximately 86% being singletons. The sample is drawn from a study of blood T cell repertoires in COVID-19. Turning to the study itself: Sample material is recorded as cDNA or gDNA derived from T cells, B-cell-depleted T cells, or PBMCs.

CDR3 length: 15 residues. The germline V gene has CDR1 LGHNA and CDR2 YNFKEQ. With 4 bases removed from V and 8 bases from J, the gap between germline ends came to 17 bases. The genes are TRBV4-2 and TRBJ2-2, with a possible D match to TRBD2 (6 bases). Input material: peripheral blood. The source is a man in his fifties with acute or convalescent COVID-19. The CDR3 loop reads CASSPARDSWGELFF. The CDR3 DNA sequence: TGTGCCAGCAGCCCCGCCCGGGACTCCTGGGGGGAGCTGTTTTTT.